Listed below are T cell receptor beta chains from one sample, sequenced in a study of blood T cells in healthy people across ages. TCRdb itself ran the 5' RACE reads through MiXCR, one entry per CDR3 protein. The sample includes some 900,000 distinct CDR3 sequences, around 26% of them seen just once. Input material: blood. These receptors were collected from an elderly woman in good health. Both conserved end residues are part of each CDR3. D genes are given only for firm matches. Some rows have no size entry. The others give once, few or many, or a class for an expanded clone.

J gene: TRBJ1-4; D gene: -; clone size: many; V gene: TRBV5-1; CDR3 DNA: TGCGCCAGCAGCGCACAGGGCGGTGGTAATGAAAAACTGTTTTTT; CDR3 protein: CASSAQGGGNEKLFF
J gene: TRBJ2-5; D gene: TRBD2; clone size: -; V gene: TRBV3-1; CDR3 DNA: TGTGCCAGCAGCCGTACAGCGGGGGGGCCGGGGGAGACCCAGTACTTC; CDR3 protein: CASSRTAGGPGETQYF
J gene: TRBJ2-2; D gene: -; clone size: few; V gene: TRBV9; CDR3 DNA: TGTGCCAGCAGTCTTGCGCCGGGACCGCCTAGTGACACCGGGGAGCTGTTTTTT; CDR3 protein: CASSLAPGPPSDTGELFF
J gene: TRBJ2-1; D gene: -; clone size: many; V gene: TRBV12-3/TRBV12-4; CDR3 DNA: TGTGCCAGCAGTTTCCAAGGGGCCTACAATGAGCAGTTCTTC; CDR3 protein: CASSFQGAYNEQFF
J gene: TRBJ2-1; D gene: TRBD1; clone size: many; V gene: TRBV4-3; CDR3 DNA: TGCGCCAGCAGCCAAGTGGTGTTAGCGGGACAGGGGGCGAATGAGCAGTTCTTC; CDR3 protein: CASSQVVLAGQGANEQFF
J gene: TRBJ2-1; D gene: TRBD2; clone size: many; V gene: TRBV7-2; CDR3 DNA: TGTGCCAGCAGCCCACACGGGGGGTCCTACAATGAGCAGTTCTTC; CDR3 protein: CASSPHGGSYNEQFF
J gene: TRBJ1-4; D gene: -; clone size: many; V gene: TRBV10-3; CDR3 DNA: TGTGCCATCCGGAGCAGGGACACCGAAAAACTGTTTTTT; CDR3 protein: CAIRSRDTEKLFF
J gene: TRBJ2-7; D gene: -; clone size: -; V gene: TRBV11-2; CDR3 DNA: TGTGCCAGCAGCGCCGAGGGGGGCCGCCCCAAGTGGCAGTACTTC; CDR3 protein: CASSAEGGRPKWQYF
J gene: TRBJ2-1; D gene: TRBD1; clone size: many; V gene: TRBV28; CDR3 DNA: TGTGCCAGTCTCCGGGACAGGGGGACCAATGAGCAGTTCTTC; CDR3 protein: CASLRDRGTNEQFF
J gene: TRBJ1-6; D gene: -; clone size: many; V gene: TRBV20-1; CDR3 DNA: TGCAGTGCTAGAGGGGCAACGGATAATTCACCCCTCCACTTT; CDR3 protein: CSARGATDNSPLHF
J gene: TRBJ2-1; D gene: TRBD2; clone size: -; V gene: TRBV7-9; CDR3 DNA: TGTGCCAGCAGCCGGGGACTAGCGGATTGCAATGAGCAGTTCTTC; CDR3 protein: CASSRGLADCNEQFF
J gene: TRBJ1-1; D gene: TRBD1; clone size: few; V gene: TRBV7-9; CDR3 DNA: TGTGCCAGCAGCCCTATGGGACAGGGAAAGAACACTGAAGCTTTCTTT; CDR3 protein: CASSPMGQGKNTEAFF
J gene: TRBJ2-7; D gene: -; clone size: many; V gene: TRBV18; CDR3 DNA: TGTGCCAGCTCCCCCGGGACATCTTCCTACGAGCAGTACTTC; CDR3 protein: CASSPGTSSYEQYF
J gene: TRBJ2-5; D gene: TRBD1; clone size: -; V gene: TRBV2; CDR3 DNA: TGTGCCACACGACAGGGAATTGCCCAGCCCCAAGAGACCCAGTACTTC; CDR3 protein: CATRQGIAQPQETQYF
J gene: TRBJ1-3; D gene: TRBD1; clone size: -; V gene: TRBV6-6; CDR3 DNA: TGTGCCAGCAGCCAACGACAGGGGGCGCACATATATTTT; CDR3 protein: CASSQRQGAHIYF
J gene: TRBJ2-1; D gene: TRBD2; clone size: few; V gene: TRBV20-1; CDR3 DNA: TGCAGTGCTAGATTAGCGGGGGGGGAGTACAATGAGCAGTTCTTC; CDR3 protein: CSARLAGGEYNEQFF
J gene: TRBJ2-3; D gene: -; clone size: many; V gene: TRBV19; CDR3 DNA: TGTGCCAGTAGTATAGAAAGGACAGCTAGCACAGATACGCAGTATTTT; CDR3 protein: CASSIERTASTDTQYF
J gene: TRBJ1-4; D gene: -; clone size: few; V gene: TRBV18; CDR3 DNA: TGTGCCAGCTCACTCAACACCGCCTATAATGAAAAACTGTTTTTT; CDR3 protein: CASSLNTAYNEKLFF
J gene: TRBJ2-5; D gene: -; clone size: -; V gene: TRBV12-3/TRBV12-4; CDR3 DNA: TGTGCCAGCGGAAGCAGGGGGGCCGGAGAGACCCAGTACTTC; CDR3 protein: CASGSRGAGETQYF
J gene: TRBJ2-3; D gene: -; clone size: many; V gene: TRBV10-3; CDR3 DNA: TGTGCCATCAGTGAAGGAGGGGGCGGGAAAGATACGCAGTATTTT; CDR3 protein: CAISEGGGGKDTQYF
J gene: TRBJ1-3; D gene: -; clone size: -; V gene: TRBV5-1; CDR3 DNA: TGCGCCAGCAGCTCCTTAGGACAGTTTGGAAACACCATATATTTT; CDR3 protein: CASSSLGQFGNTIYF
J gene: TRBJ1-2; D gene: -; clone size: -; V gene: TRBV25-1; CDR3 DNA: TGTGCCAGCAGTGAATATACTCTCATGGACAGATATAACTATGGCTACACCTTC; CDR3 protein: CASSEYTLMDRYNYGYTF
J gene: TRBJ2-1; D gene: -; clone size: few; V gene: TRBV2; CDR3 DNA: TGTGCCAGCAGTGCGGCCCCAAGCTCCTACAATGAGCAGTTCTTC; CDR3 protein: CASSAAPSSYNEQFF
J gene: TRBJ1-2; D gene: -; clone size: many; V gene: TRBV7-9; CDR3 DNA: TGTGCCAGCAGCTTAGCCCCAGGGAGCTATGGCTACACCTTC; CDR3 protein: CASSLAPGSYGYTF
J gene: TRBJ1-5; D gene: -; clone size: -; V gene: TRBV4-1; CDR3 DNA: TGCGCCAGCAGTCGCACCCTCCCAAAAAAGGGCGGGGTAGATCAGCCCCAGCATTTT; CDR3 protein: CASSRTLPKKGGVDQPQHF
J gene: TRBJ2-1; D gene: -; clone size: many; V gene: TRBV27; CDR3 DNA: TGTGCCAGCAGAGGAGGGATGTCCTACAATGAGCAGTTCTTC; CDR3 protein: CASRGGMSYNEQFF
J gene: TRBJ2-3; D gene: TRBD1; clone size: -; V gene: TRBV4-1; CDR3 DNA: TGCGCCAGCAGCCTGGGCAGGGGGTCGGGCAATACGCAGTATTTT; CDR3 protein: CASSLGRGSGNTQYF
J gene: TRBJ2-7; D gene: -; clone size: few; V gene: TRBV12-3/TRBV12-4; CDR3 DNA: TGTGCCAGCAGTGCACAGGGAAGCGAGCAGTACTTC; CDR3 protein: CASSAQGSEQYF
J gene: TRBJ2-1; D gene: TRBD2; clone size: many; V gene: TRBV6-6; CDR3 DNA: TGTGCCAGCGTCGCTAGCGGGGGGGCCGCTGAGCAGTTCTTC; CDR3 protein: CASVASGGAAEQFF
J gene: TRBJ2-7; D gene: TRBD1; clone size: many; V gene: TRBV20-1; CDR3 DNA: TGCAGTGTTAAAAGACAGGGGGCCTACGAGCAGTACTTC; CDR3 protein: CSVKRQGAYEQYF
J gene: TRBJ2-3; D gene: -; clone size: -; V gene: TRBV7-2; CDR3 DNA: TGTGCCAGCAGCTTTGGGGGGGGGCGCGGAGATACGCAGTATTTT; CDR3 protein: CASSFGGGRGDTQYF
J gene: TRBJ2-1; D gene: -; clone size: many; V gene: TRBV12-3/TRBV12-4; CDR3 DNA: TGTGCCAGCACCCAAGGGCAGGGGAATGAGCAGTTCTTC; CDR3 protein: CASTQGQGNEQFF
J gene: TRBJ2-1; D gene: TRBD1; clone size: many; V gene: TRBV7-9; CDR3 DNA: TGTGCCAGCAGCCGACAGGGGGCCACCTACAATGAGCAGTTCTTC; CDR3 protein: CASSRQGATYNEQFF
J gene: TRBJ1-4; D gene: -; clone size: few; V gene: TRBV6-6; CDR3 DNA: TGTGCCAGCAGTTCAGCCCACAAATCAGAAAAACTGTTTTTT; CDR3 protein: CASSSAHKSEKLFF
J gene: TRBJ2-1; D gene: -; clone size: many; V gene: TRBV6-1; CDR3 DNA: TGTGCCAGCAGTGAGTCGGCCCCCACTTACAATGAGCAGTTCTTC; CDR3 protein: CASSESAPTYNEQFF
J gene: TRBJ1-5; D gene: TRBD1; clone size: -; V gene: TRBV20-1; CDR3 DNA: TGCAGTGCTAGAATCTACCCGGACAGGGCCAATCAGCCCCAGCATTTT; CDR3 protein: CSARIYPDRANQPQHF
J gene: TRBJ2-7; D gene: -; clone size: -; V gene: TRBV28; CDR3 DNA: TGTGCCAGCAGCAACTTCCGGGAGCAGTACTTC; CDR3 protein: CASSNFREQYF
J gene: TRBJ2-3; D gene: TRBD1; clone size: many; V gene: TRBV7-2; CDR3 DNA: TGTGCCAGCAGCACAAGGACAGGGGGATTTACTAGCACAGATACGCAGTATTTT; CDR3 protein: CASSTRTGGFTSTDTQYF
J gene: TRBJ1-2; D gene: -; clone size: few; V gene: TRBV5-6; CDR3 DNA: TGTGCCAGCAGCTTGGAGAGGTGGGACGGCTACACCTTC; CDR3 protein: CASSLERWDGYTF
J gene: TRBJ1-2; D gene: -; clone size: many; V gene: TRBV12-3/TRBV12-4; CDR3 DNA: TGTGCCAGCAGTTTAGCGCAAGGGCTAATTGGCTACACCTTC; CDR3 protein: CASSLAQGLIGYTF
J gene: TRBJ1-5; D gene: TRBD1; clone size: -; V gene: TRBV12-3/TRBV12-4; CDR3 DNA: TGTGCCAGCAGGGATCAGGGGGATGGGAGCAATCAGCCCCAGCATTTT; CDR3 protein: CASRDQGDGSNQPQHF
J gene: TRBJ2-1; D gene: -; clone size: many; V gene: TRBV6-2/TRBV6-3; CDR3 DNA: TGTGCCAGCAGCGATACGGGACTCAGGGGAGAGCAGTTCTTC; CDR3 protein: CASSDTGLRGEQFF
J gene: TRBJ2-3; D gene: TRBD1; clone size: -; V gene: TRBV18; CDR3 DNA: TGTGCCAGCTCACCTTCGGGACAGGGGGCTGGAGATACGCAGTATTTT; CDR3 protein: CASSPSGQGAGDTQYF
J gene: TRBJ2-4; D gene: TRBD2; clone size: -; V gene: TRBV7-9; CDR3 DNA: TGTGCCAGCAGCGGAGCGGGGGGGCCCAAAAACATTCAGTACTTC; CDR3 protein: CASSGAGGPKNIQYF
J gene: TRBJ2-6; D gene: -; clone size: many; V gene: TRBV15; CDR3 DNA: TGTGCCACCAGCAGAGAGGGTTACAGCCTCTCTGGGGCCAACGTCCTGACTTTC; CDR3 protein: CATSREGYSLSGANVLTF
J gene: TRBJ2-7; D gene: TRBD1; clone size: many; V gene: TRBV7-9; CDR3 DNA: TGTGCCAGCAGGCCGCCCCTGACAGGGGGAAAGTACGAGCAGTACTTC; CDR3 protein: CASRPPLTGGKYEQYF
J gene: TRBJ2-1; D gene: -; clone size: many; V gene: TRBV10-3; CDR3 DNA: TGTGCCATCACTGAACGGGGATGGTACAATGAGCAGTTCTTC; CDR3 protein: CAITERGWYNEQFF
J gene: TRBJ2-7; D gene: -; clone size: -; V gene: TRBV10-3; CDR3 DNA: TGTGCCATCAGCGACCCGGGACGGACGACCTACGAGCAGTACTTC; CDR3 protein: CAISDPGRTTYEQYF
J gene: TRBJ2-3; D gene: -; clone size: few; V gene: TRBV25-1; CDR3 DNA: TGTGCCAGCAGCCCCAGGAGGGGGGGGGCCGGGGATACGCAGTATTTT; CDR3 protein: CASSPRRGGAGDTQYF
J gene: TRBJ2-3; D gene: TRBD2; clone size: -; V gene: TRBV27; CDR3 DNA: TGTGCCAGCAGTTTAGCTAGCGGGGTTAGCACAGATACGCAGTATTTT; CDR3 protein: CASSLASGVSTDTQYF
J gene: TRBJ1-2; D gene: TRBD1; clone size: -; V gene: TRBV4-1; CDR3 DNA: TGCGCCAGCAGCCAAGGAGGTGGGGACAGTTCGACCGGGGCCTATGGCTACACCTTC; CDR3 protein: CASSQGGGDSSTGAYGYTF
J gene: TRBJ2-1; D gene: -; clone size: many; V gene: TRBV7-9; CDR3 DNA: TGTGCCAGCAGCCAATCGCTTGATGAGCAGTTCTTC; CDR3 protein: CASSQSLDEQFF
J gene: TRBJ2-1; D gene: TRBD2; clone size: -; V gene: TRBV11-1; CDR3 DNA: TGTGCCAGCAGCTTAGCCTCCGGAGCGGGAGAAGGAGGGGGTGAGCAGTTCTTC; CDR3 protein: CASSLASGAGEGGGEQFF
J gene: TRBJ1-4; D gene: -; clone size: -; V gene: TRBV4-3; CDR3 DNA: TGCGCCAGCAGCCACTTACTGGGGAATGAAAAACTGTTTTTT; CDR3 protein: CASSHLLGNEKLFF
J gene: TRBJ2-7; D gene: -; clone size: many; V gene: TRBV12-3/TRBV12-4; CDR3 DNA: TGTGCCAGCAGTTTAAAGTCCTACGAGCAGTACTTC; CDR3 protein: CASSLKSYEQYF
J gene: TRBJ2-1; D gene: TRBD2; clone size: -; V gene: TRBV5-1; CDR3 DNA: TGCGCCAGCAGCTTAACGCGGGGGATCTACAATGAGCAGTTCTTC; CDR3 protein: CASSLTRGIYNEQFF
J gene: TRBJ2-1; D gene: -; clone size: many; V gene: TRBV4-3; CDR3 DNA: TGCGCCAGCAGCCAAGATGGAGGGCATAACAATGAGCAGTTCTTC; CDR3 protein: CASSQDGGHNNEQFF
J gene: TRBJ2-5; D gene: -; clone size: -; V gene: TRBV3-1; CDR3 DNA: TGTGCCAGCAGACGTTCGGCCAGGGACGTGGGGTACTTC; CDR3 protein: CASRRSARDVGYF
J gene: TRBJ1-2; D gene: TRBD1; clone size: many; V gene: TRBV20-1; CDR3 DNA: TGCAGTGCTAGAGGGGGACAGGCTTATTACGGCTACACCTTC; CDR3 protein: CSARGGQAYYGYTF
J gene: TRBJ2-1; D gene: -; clone size: many; V gene: TRBV4-3; CDR3 DNA: TGCGCCAGCAGCCAAGATCGGGGCTACAATGAGCAGTTCTTC; CDR3 protein: CASSQDRGYNEQFF